Here is one TCR beta chain with its context. This sample was included in a study of blood T cell repertoires in COVID-19. The overall study: Researchers got acute and convalescent COVID-19 samples from the United States, Italy and Spain. The cDNA or gDNA used as material had been derived from T cells, B-cell-depleted T cells, or PBMCs.

Original analysis: Estimated nucleated cell counts came from reference gene primer amplification. The assay was immunoSEQ multiplex PCR, and TCRdb's table has in-frame clones only and misses some. V, J and clone size derive from that table, while D and trimming were established from the DNA sequence. The table shows over 150,000 clones, with 85% to 90% occurring only once. V was shortened by 3 bases and J by 2 bases, with 9 bases between the two germline ends. The CDR3 runs 14 residues. Germline CDR1 and CDR2: MRHNA and SNTAGT. The source of this sequence is a woman aged 70-85 years with COVID-19, enrolled during active disease. Sequences were obtained from peripheral blood. V and J are TRBV6-4 and TRBJ2-3, with D uncertain. CDR3 loop: CASSEMASTDTQYF. DNA for the CDR3: TGTGCCAGCAGTGAAATGGCCTCCACAGATACGCAGTATTTT.